This passage covers 10 T cell receptor beta chains from one sample sequenced in a study of T cell clonality in common variable immunodeficiency. Study-level points and caveats: Fewer deletions and N-nucleotide insertions were reportedly seen in common variable immunodeficiency TCR beta sequences.

Antigens for these TCRs are unknown. The method was immunoSEQ multiplex PCR; TCRdb's version includes in-frame clones alone and lacks a portion of them. The sample has over 1,500 clones, none seen only once. Sequenced: peripheral blood mononuclear cells. The receptors here all came from a human donor with common variable immunodeficiency.

This clone ranks as medium-sized. Read coverage stops 3 residues before the CDR3 terminus; the germline J gene supplies the remainder. The same CDR3 is also encoded by other DNA sequences in this sample. The chain couples TRBV20-1 to TRBJ2-3; 8 nucleotides line up with TRBD2. Trimming cost V 5 bases and J 2 bases; bases outside gene matches: 3. Germline CDR1 DFQATT, CDR2 SNEGSKA (reference sequence). The CDR3 has 13 amino acids. The sequenced part of the CDR3 DNA is TGCAGTGCTGGCGGGGGGTCCACAGATACG. Translation gives CSAGGGSTDT. The whole CDR3 is CSAGGGSTDTQYF.

This clone was seen more than once but under ten times. The read gets to within 3 residues of the CDR3 end, and the germline J gene fills in the rest. The rearrangement uses TRBV19 and TRBJ2-1; D might be TRBD1 (5 bases). The CDR3 is 15 amino acids. The germline V and J ends were trimmed by 2 bases and 0 bases, with 8 bases remaining between them. The V gene's germline CDR1 is LNHDA and CDR2 SQIVND (reference sequence). CDR3 protein: CASSILGASYNEQFF. Incomplete CDR3 DNA: TGTGCCAGTAGTATACTAGGGGCCTCCTACAATGAG.

In the case of this clone: The read finishes 3 residues shy of the CDR3 end, and the germline J gene is used to complete it. This sequence joins TRBV7-2 and TRBJ2-4; 7 nucleotides line up with TRBD1. This CDR3 region has 14 residues. The V and J ends lost 3 bases and 5 bases, in that order; junction bases with no gene match: 4. The germline CDR1 and CDR2 sequences are SGHTA and FQGNSA. The covered CDR3 bases are TGTGCCAGCAGCTTCCGGGACAGACAAAACATT. Translated: CASSFRDRQNI. The entire CDR3 protein is CASSFRDRQNIQYF.

By share, this clone ranks as medium-sized. The read finishes 3 residues shy of the CDR3 end, and the germline J gene is used to complete it. The V gene is TRBV14, the J gene TRBJ1-1; D not certain. The germline CDR1 and CDR2 sequences are SGHDN and FVKESK. The CDR3 runs 13 residues. The V end was cut by 6 bases, the J end by 2 bases, with 10 bases between. CDR3 in amino acids: CASRLGLNTEAFF. CDR3 bases read: TGTGCCAGCAGACTTGGACTTAACACTGAA. The variable domain in full, completed from reference TRBV14 and TRBJ1-1, reads EAGVTQFPSHSVIEKGQTVTLRCDPISGHDNLYWYRRVMGKEIKFLLHFVKESKQDESGMPNNRFLAERTGGTYSTLKVQPAELEDSGVYFCASRLGLNTEAFFGQGTRLTVV.

This clone was seen a handful of times. The read stops 3 residues short of the end of the CDR3; the missing end is completed from the germline J gene. The chain employs TRBV19 and TRBJ2-7; 10 bases map to TRBD1. Germline CDR1 LNHDA, CDR2 SQIVND (reference sequence). The V segment lost 6 bases and the J segment 2 bases; nucleotides outside the gene matches: 4. The CDR3 is 14 residues long. CDR3 region: CASSPGQGPYEQYF. The CDR3 DNA, read in part, is TGTGCCAGTAGCCCGGGACAGGGGCCCTACGAG.

As for this clone: The read ends 3 residues before the CDR3 terminus; that terminus is restored from the germline J gene. The chain carries TRBV7-7 and TRBJ2-5, with no clear D. Trimming took 5 bases from V and 5 from J, leaving 12 bases between them. Per germline, CDR1 SSHAT and CDR2 FNYEAQ (reference sequence). CDR3 length equals 13 residues. The covered CDR3 bases are TGTGCCAGCAGCCCACGCGGTCGGGAGACC. Its protein product is CASSPRGRET. The whole CDR3 is CASSPRGRETQYF.

Comments on this clone: The CDR3 end lies 3 residues beyond the end of the read and is filled in from the germline J gene. The V and J genes are TRBV6-1 and TRBJ1-4; D might be TRBD1 (5 bases). V was pared by 2 bases and J by 8 bases, with 12 bases between. The CDR3 length is 14 residues. Per germline, CDR1 MNHNS and CDR2 SASEGT. CDR3 protein: CASSEKGKGEKLFF. Incomplete CDR3 DNA: TGTGCCAGCAGTGAAAAGGGAAAGGGGGAAAAA.

This clone was found a few times. The missing CDR3 end, 3 residues past where the read stops, is filled in from the germline J gene. The genes are TRBV19 and TRBJ2-7; D not certain. CDR3 length equals 14 residues. CDR1 and CDR2 (germline): LNHDA, SQIVND (reference sequence). Trimming removed 3 bases from V and 1 base from J, with 10 bases in between. The CDR3 protein is CASSMTPTSYEQYF. The sequenced part of the CDR3 DNA is TGTGCCAGTAGTATGACTCCTACTTCCTACGAG.

A remark on this clone: The read ends 3 residues early relative to the CDR3; the germline J gene fills the gap. The V and J genes are TRBV18 and TRBJ2-1; D is uncertain. Germline V gives CDR1 KGHSH, CDR2 LQKENI. The CDR3 is 13 amino acids. The germline V and J ends were trimmed by 3 bases and 4 bases, with 7 bases remaining between them. CDR3 DNA (partial): TGTGCCAGCTCACCGCAACTTTACAATGAG. Residues: CASSPQLYNE. In full, the CDR3 reads CASSPQLYNEQFF. The whole variable domain, filled in from reference TRBV18 and TRBJ2-1, reads NAGVMQNPRHLVRRRGQEARLRCSPMKGHSHVYWYRQLPEEGLKFMVYLQKENIIDESGMPKERFSAEFPKEGPSILRIQQVVRGDSAAYFCASSPQLYNEQFFGPGTRLTVL.

This clone rates as medium-sized (0.01 to 0.1%). The DNA ends 3 residues before the CDR3 does, and the rest of the CDR3 is filled in from the germline J gene. The rearrangement uses TRBV29-1 and TRBJ2-5; D is uncertain. This CDR3 is built from 13 residues. Germline V gene data show CDR1 as SQVTM and CDR2 as ANQGSEA. The V end lost 8 bases, the J end lost 1 base, and 14 bases lay between the germline ends. CDR3 protein: CSIKTRGQETQYF. The sequenced part of the CDR3 DNA is TGCAGCATTAAAACCCGAGGCCAAGAGACC.